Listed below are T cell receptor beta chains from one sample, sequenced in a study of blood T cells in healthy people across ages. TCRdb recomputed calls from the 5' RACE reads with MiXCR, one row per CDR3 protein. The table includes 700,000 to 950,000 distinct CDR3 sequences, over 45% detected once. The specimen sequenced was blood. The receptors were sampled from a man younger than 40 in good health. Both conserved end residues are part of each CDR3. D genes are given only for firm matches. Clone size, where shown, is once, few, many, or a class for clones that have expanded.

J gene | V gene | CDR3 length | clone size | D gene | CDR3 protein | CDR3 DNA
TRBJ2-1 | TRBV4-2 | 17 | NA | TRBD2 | CASSQAEASGVYNEQFF | TGTGCCAGCAGCCAAGCAGAGGCCAGCGGGGTCTACAATGAGCAGTTCTTC
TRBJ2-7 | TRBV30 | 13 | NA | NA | CAWSVGPTYEQYF | TGTGCCTGGAGTGTGGGACCAACCTACGAGCAGTACTTC
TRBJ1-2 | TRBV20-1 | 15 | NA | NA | CSARDPGRDLYGYTF | TGCAGTGCTAGAGATCCGGGCAGGGACCTCTATGGCTACACCTTC
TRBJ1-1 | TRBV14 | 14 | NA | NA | CASSQGVFNTEAFF | TGTGCCAGCAGCCAAGGGGTTTTCAACACTGAAGCTTTCTTT
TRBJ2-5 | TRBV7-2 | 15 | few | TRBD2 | CASSLWSTSGSLPYF | TGTGCCAGCAGCTTATGGTCGACTAGCGGGAGTCTCCCGTACTTC
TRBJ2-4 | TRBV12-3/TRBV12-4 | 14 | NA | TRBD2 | CASRLAGGMNIQYF | TGTGCCAGCAGACTAGCGGGGGGGATGAACATTCAGTACTTC
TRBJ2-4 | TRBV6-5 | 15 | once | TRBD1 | CASRPGQGGGHIQYF | TGTGCCAGCAGACCCGGACAGGGGGGAGGCCACATTCAGTACTTC
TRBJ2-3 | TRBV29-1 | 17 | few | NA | CSVEVGRGYNGADTQYF | TGCAGCGTTGAAGTTGGTAGGGGGTATAATGGCGCAGATACGCAGTATTTT
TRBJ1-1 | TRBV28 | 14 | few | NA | CASRPRATNTEAFF | TGTGCCAGCAGACCCAGGGCGACGAACACTGAAGCTTTCTTT
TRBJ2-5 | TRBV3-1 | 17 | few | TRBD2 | CASSQGSAAGNQETQYF | TGTGCCAGCAGCCAAGGGTCAGCAGCGGGAAACCAAGAGACCCAGTACTTC
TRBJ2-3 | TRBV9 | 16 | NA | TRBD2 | CASSVDGGILHVTQYF | TGTGCCAGCAGCGTAGACGGGGGGATCCTTCACGTGACGCAGTATTTT
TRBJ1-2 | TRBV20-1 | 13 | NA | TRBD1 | CSARTGVNYGYTF | TGCAGTGCTAGAACAGGGGTAAACTATGGCTACACCTTC
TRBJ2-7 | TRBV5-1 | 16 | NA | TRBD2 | CASSLVLAGGNYEQYF | TGCGCCAGCAGCTTGGTCTTAGCGGGAGGAAACTACGAGCAGTACTTC
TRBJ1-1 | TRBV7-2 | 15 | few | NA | CASSLVAGGNTEAFF | TGTGCCAGCAGCTTAGTAGCAGGAGGGAACACTGAAGCTTTCTTT
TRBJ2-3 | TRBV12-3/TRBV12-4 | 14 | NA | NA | CASSLLQTADTQYF | TGTGCCAGCAGTTTGCTCCAGACCGCAGATACGCAGTATTTT
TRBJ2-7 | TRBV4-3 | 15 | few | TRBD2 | CASSQEELASYEQYF | TGCGCCAGCAGCCAAGAAGAACTAGCGTCCTACGAGCAGTACTTC
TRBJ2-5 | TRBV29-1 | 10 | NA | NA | CSVVKETQYF | TGCAGCGTTGTGAAAGAGACCCAGTACTTC
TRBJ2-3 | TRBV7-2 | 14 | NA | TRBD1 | CASSRGQVPDTQYF | TGTGCCAGCAGCCGCGGACAGGTCCCAGATACGCAGTATTTT
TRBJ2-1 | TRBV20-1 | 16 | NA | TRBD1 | CSASRDRKKSYNEQFF | TGCAGTGCTAGTCGGGACAGGAAGAAGTCCTACAATGAGCAGTTCTTC
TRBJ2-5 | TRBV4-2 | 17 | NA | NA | CASSDLGPPVGRETQYF | TGTGCCAGCAGCGACCTAGGGCCCCCAGTGGGCAGGGAGACCCAGTACTTC
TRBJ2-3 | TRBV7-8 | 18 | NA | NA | CASSLALSGGSWRDTQYF | TGTGCCAGCAGCTTAGCCCTTTCTGGCGGGTCTTGGCGGGATACGCAGTATTTT
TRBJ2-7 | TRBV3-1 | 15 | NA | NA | CASSQSDVYWDEQYF | TGTGCCAGCAGCCAGTCGGACGTCTACTGGGACGAGCAGTACTTC
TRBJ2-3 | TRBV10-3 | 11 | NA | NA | CAISGADTQYF | TGTGCCATCTCAGGAGCAGATACGCAGTATTTT
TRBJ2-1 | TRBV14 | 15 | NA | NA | CASSRPGTTYNEQFF | TGTGCCAGCAGCCGACCCGGGACCACCTACAATGAGCAGTTCTTC
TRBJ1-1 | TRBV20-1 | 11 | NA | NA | CSAFGGNGAFF | TGCAGTGCTTTCGGGGGCAATGGAGCTTTCTTT
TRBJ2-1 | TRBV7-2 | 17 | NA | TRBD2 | CASSLVASGILYNEQFF | TGTGCCAGCAGCTTAGTGGCTAGCGGGATCCTCTACAATGAGCAGTTCTTC
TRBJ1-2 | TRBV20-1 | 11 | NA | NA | CSPWVVGGYTF | TGCAGTCCCTGGGTGGTCGGGGGCTACACCTTC
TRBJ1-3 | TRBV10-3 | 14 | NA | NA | CAIRPTETGNTIYF | TGTGCCATCCGCCCCACGGAGACTGGAAACACCATATATTTT
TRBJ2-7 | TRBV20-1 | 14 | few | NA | CSASSQLETYEQYF | TGCAGTGCTAGTTCCCAGCTTGAGACCTACGAGCAGTACTTC
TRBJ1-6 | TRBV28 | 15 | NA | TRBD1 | CASSLPDRVNSPLHF | TGTGCCAGCAGTTTACCGGACAGGGTTAATTCGCCCCTCCACTTT
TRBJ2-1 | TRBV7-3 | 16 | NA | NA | CASSQTGTSTYNEQFF | TGTGCCAGCAGCCAGACCGGGACCTCCACTTACAATGAGCAGTTCTTC
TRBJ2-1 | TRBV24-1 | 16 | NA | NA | CATSERDFDSYNEQFF | TGTGCCACCAGTGAAAGGGACTTCGATTCCTACAATGAGCAGTTCTTC
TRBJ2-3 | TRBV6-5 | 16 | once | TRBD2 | CASSYRSGTITDTQYF | TGTGCCAGCAGTTATCGGAGCGGGACTATAACAGATACGCAGTATTTT
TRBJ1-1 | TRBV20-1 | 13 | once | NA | CSGNGGPSSEAFF | TGCAGTGGCAATGGGGGCCCCTCTAGTGAAGCTTTCTTT
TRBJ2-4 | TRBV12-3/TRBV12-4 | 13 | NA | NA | CASSGGNKNIQYF | TGTGCCAGCAGTGGGGGGAACAAAAACATTCAGTACTTC
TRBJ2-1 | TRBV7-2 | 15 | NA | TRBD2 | CASSSPGLRLNEQFF | TGTGCCAGCAGCTCACCGGGACTAAGACTCAATGAGCAGTTCTTC
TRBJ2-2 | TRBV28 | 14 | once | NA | CASSVTGVTEELFF | TGTGCCAGCAGTGTGACCGGGGTCACCGAGGAGCTGTTTTTT
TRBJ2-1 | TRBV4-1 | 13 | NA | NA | CASSQVKAHEQFF | TGCGCCAGCAGCCAAGTTAAGGCCCATGAGCAGTTCTTC
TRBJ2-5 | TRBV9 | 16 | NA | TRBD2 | CASSGSGRSIGETQYF | TGTGCCAGCAGCGGTAGCGGGAGAAGTATCGGTGAGACCCAGTACTTC
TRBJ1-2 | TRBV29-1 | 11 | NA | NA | CSVGKGEGYTF | TGCAGCGTTGGGAAAGGGGAGGGCTACACCTTC
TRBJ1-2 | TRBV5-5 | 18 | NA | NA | CASSLAASGGPFNYGYTF | TGTGCCAGCAGCTTGGCCGCGTCCGGGGGCCCTTTTAACTATGGCTACACCTTC
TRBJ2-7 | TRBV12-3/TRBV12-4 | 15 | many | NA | CASSSWGVEAYEQYF | TGTGCCAGCAGCTCTTGGGGGGTGGAGGCCTACGAGCAGTACTTC
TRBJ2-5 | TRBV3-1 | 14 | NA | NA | CASSQDSRGETQYF | TGTGCCAGCAGCCAAGATTCAAGGGGAGAGACCCAGTACTTC
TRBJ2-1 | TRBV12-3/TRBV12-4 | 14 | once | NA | CASSLSGVEREQFF | TGTGCCAGCAGTTTATCCGGGGTCGAGCGGGAGCAGTTCTTC
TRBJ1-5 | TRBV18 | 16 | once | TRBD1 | CASSPRQQGDNQPQHF | TGTGCCAGCTCACCACGACAACAGGGGGACAATCAGCCCCAGCATTTT
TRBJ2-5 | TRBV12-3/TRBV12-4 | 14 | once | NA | CASRPSGLGETQYF | TGTGCCAGCAGGCCATCAGGGCTCGGGGAGACCCAGTACTTC
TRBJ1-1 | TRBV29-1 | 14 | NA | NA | CSVDSGQGGNEAFF | TGCAGCGTTGATTCCGGGCAGGGTGGCAATGAAGCTTTCTTT
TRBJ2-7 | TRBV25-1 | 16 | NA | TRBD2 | CASSDRLAGEVDEQYF | TGTGCCAGCAGTGATAGACTAGCGGGCGAAGTGGACGAGCAGTACTTC